This T cell receptor beta chain was identified in a study of blood T cell repertoires in COVID-19. Libraries were prepared by immunoSEQ multiplex PCR; TCRdb keeps only in-frame clonotypes and omits some of them. Among a few hundred thousand clones listed, about 85% were seen once. This clone was counted only a few times. Germline lookup yields CDR1 GTSNPN and CDR2 SVGIG (reference sequence). The trim removed 5 bases at V and 6 bases at J, leaving 5 bases unmatched. The CDR3 runs to 13 residues. The V and J genes are TRBV30 and TRBJ1-5, with 9 bases lining up with TRBD1. The TCR comes from a woman in her late teens or twenties with acute or convalescent COVID-19. The material sequenced was peripheral blood. This CDR3 is CAWRDRVVQPQHF. For the CDR3, the DNA is TGTGCCTGGCGGGACAGGGTCGTTCAGCCCCAGCATTTT. Complete variable domain (other parts from reference TRBV30 and TRBJ1-5): SQTIHQWPATLVQPVGSPLSLECTVEGTSNPNLYWYRQAAGRGLQLLFYSVGIGQISSEVPQNLSASRPQDRQFILSSKKLLLSDSGFYLCAWRDRVVQPQHFGDGTRLSIL.